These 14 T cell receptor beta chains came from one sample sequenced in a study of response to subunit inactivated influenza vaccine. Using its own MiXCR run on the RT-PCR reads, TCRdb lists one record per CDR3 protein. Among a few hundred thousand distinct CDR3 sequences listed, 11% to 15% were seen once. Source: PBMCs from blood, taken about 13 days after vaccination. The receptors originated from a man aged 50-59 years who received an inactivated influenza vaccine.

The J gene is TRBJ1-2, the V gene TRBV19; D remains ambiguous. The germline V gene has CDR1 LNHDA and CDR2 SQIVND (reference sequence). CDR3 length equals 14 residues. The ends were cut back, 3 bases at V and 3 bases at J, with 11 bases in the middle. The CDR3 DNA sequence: TGTGCCAGTAGTATCCGGGAAACTTACTATGGCTACACCTTC. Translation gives CASSIRETYYGYTF.

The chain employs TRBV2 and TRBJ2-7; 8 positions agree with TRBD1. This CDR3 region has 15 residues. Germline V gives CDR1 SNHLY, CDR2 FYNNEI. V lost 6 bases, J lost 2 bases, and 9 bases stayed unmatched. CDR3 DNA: TGTGCCAGCAGAGAGGCGACAGGGGCAACCTACGAGCAGTACTTC. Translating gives CASREATGATYEQYF.

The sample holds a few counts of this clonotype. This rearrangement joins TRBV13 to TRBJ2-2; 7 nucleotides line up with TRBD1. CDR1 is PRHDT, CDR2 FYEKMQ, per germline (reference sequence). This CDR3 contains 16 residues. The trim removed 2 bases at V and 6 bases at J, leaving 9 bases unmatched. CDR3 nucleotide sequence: TGTGCCAGCAGCTTAAGGACAGGCTCGGTTCCCGGGGAGCTGTTTTTT. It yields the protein CASSLRTGSVPGELFF.

In DNA, the CDR3 is TGCAGTGCCAACGGACAGGCGACGTACAATGAGCAGTTCTTC. Residues: CSANGQATYNEQFF. The chain combines TRBV20-1 with TRBJ2-1, with 7 bases lining up with TRBD1. CDR3 length equals 14 residues. Per germline, CDR1 DFQATT and CDR2 SNEGSKA (reference sequence). J was trimmed by 4 bases and V by 6 bases; bases with no gene match: 9.

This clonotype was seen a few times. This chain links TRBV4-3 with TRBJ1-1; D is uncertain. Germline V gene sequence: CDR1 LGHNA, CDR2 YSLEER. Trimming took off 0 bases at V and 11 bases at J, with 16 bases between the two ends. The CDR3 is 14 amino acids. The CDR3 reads CASSQDYRPDAAFF. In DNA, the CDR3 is TGCGCCAGCAGCCAAGACTATCGTCCAGATGCGGCTTTCTTT.

DNA for the CDR3: TGCAGTGCTAGTGGCGGGAGGGCCAGCGGGGAGCTGTTTTTT. Translation gives CSASGGRASGELFF. V and J are TRBV20-1 and TRBJ2-2, with TRBD2 matching 9 bases. Germline V gene lookup returns CDR1 DFQATT and CDR2 SNEGSKA (reference sequence). After removal of 3 bases from V and 7 bases from J, the junction contained 6 bases not matched to a gene. This CDR3 has 14 residues.

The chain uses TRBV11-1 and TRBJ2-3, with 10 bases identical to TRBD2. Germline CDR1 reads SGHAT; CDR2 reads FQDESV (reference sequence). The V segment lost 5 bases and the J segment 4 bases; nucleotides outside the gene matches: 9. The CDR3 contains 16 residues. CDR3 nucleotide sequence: TGTGCCAGCAGCCGAAATAGCGGGGGGCCAGCAGATACGCAGTATTTT. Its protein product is CASSRNSGGPADTQYF.

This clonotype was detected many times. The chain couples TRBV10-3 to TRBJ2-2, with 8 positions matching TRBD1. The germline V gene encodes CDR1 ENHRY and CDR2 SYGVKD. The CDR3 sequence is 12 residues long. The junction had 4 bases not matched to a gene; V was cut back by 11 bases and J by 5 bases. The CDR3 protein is CAVRQGTGELFF. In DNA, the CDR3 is TGTGCCGTCCGACAGGGGACCGGGGAGCTGTTTTTT.

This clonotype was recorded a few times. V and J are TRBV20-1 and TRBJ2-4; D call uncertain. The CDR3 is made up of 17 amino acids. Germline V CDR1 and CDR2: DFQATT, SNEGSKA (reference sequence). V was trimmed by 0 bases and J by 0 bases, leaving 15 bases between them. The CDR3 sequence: CSARDESGVLAKNIQYF. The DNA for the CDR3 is TGCAGTGCTAGAGATGAATCAGGAGTTCTAGCCAAAAACATTCAGTACTTC.

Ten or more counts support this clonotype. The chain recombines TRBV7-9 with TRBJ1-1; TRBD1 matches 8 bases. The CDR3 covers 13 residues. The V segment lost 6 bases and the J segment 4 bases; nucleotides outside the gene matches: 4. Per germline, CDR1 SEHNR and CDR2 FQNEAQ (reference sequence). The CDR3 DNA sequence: TGTGCCAGCAGTGGACAGGGAGGCACTGAAGCTTTCTTT. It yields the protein CASSGQGGTEAFF. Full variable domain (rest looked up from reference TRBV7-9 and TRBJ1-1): DTGVSQNPRHKITKRGQNVTFRCDPISEHNRLYWYRQTLGQGPEFLTYFQNEAQLEKSRLLSDRFSAERPKGSFSTLEIQRTEQGDSAMYLCASSGQGGTEAFFGQGTRLTVV.

For the CDR3, the DNA is TGCAGTGCTAGAGTTGGGACAAGGAACACTGAAGCTTTCTTT. Protein: CSARVGTRNTEAFF. The chain joins TRBV20-1 to TRBJ1-1; a possible D gene is TRBD1 (6 bases). This CDR3 contains 14 residues. CDR1 is DFQATT and CDR2 is SNEGSKA in the germline V gene (reference sequence). V gave up 1 base and J gave up 1 base, with 10 bases separating them.

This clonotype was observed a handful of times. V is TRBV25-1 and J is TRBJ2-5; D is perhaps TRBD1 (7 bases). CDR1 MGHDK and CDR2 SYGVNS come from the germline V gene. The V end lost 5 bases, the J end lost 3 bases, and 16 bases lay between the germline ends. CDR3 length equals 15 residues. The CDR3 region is CASSSGGTVKETQYF. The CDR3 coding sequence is TGTGCCAGCAGTTCTGGAGGGACAGTAAAAGAGACCCAGTACTTC.

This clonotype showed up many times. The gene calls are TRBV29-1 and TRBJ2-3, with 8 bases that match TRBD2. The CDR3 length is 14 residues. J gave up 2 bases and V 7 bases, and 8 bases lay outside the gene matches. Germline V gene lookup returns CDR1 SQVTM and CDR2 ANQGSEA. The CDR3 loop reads CSAALGGATDTQYF. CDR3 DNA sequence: TGCAGCGCCGCGCTCGGGGGGGCCACAGATACGCAGTATTTT.

The CDR3 is CASSYKGGLWPQHF. The CDR3, as DNA: TGTGCCAGCAGTTACAAGGGGGGACTATGGCCCCAGCATTTT. The J gene is TRBJ1-5, the V gene TRBV6-2 or TRBV6-3; possibly TRBD1 for D (6 bases). The length of the CDR3 is 14 residues. Germline CDR1 MNHEY, CDR2 SVGEGT. Trimming took 2 bases from V and 9 from J, leaving 14 bases between them.